Listed here are 21 T cell receptor beta chains from one sample, sequenced in a study of PD-1 blockade in classical Hodgkin lymphoma. The repertoire was sequenced with immunoSEQ multiplex PCR; TCRdb's copy has only in-frame clones and lacks some. The sample has tens of thousands of clones; about three quarters are singletons. Every patient had relapsed following autologous stem cell transplantation, and cohorts differed in brentuximab vedotin exposure. This sample comprised peripheral blood mononuclear cells (PBMCs), obtained before the second cycle of nivolumab. These receptors were obtained from a human donor with classical Hodgkin lymphoma.

This chain connects TRBV12-2 to TRBJ1-4. TRBV12-2 is a known pseudogene. The CDR3 totals 11 residues. CDR3 DNA sequence: TGTGCAAGTCGCGATTTTGAAAAACTGTTTTTT. It translates to CASRDFEKLFF.

The genes are TRBV7-8 and TRBJ1-1; perhaps TRBD1 as D (5 bases). The germline V gene encodes CDR1 SGHVS and CDR2 FQNEAQ. The CDR3 spans 16 residues. Trimming pared 0 bases from V and 0 bases from J, leaving 11 bases between. CDR3 in DNA: TGTGCCAGCAGCTTAGCGGGGGGGACCTTGAACACTGAAGCTTTCTTT. Protein sequence: CASSLAGGTLNTEAFF.

The chain combines TRBV6-5 with TRBJ1-4; 7 bases are a match to TRBD1. The V segment lost 6 bases and the J segment 7 bases; nucleotides outside the gene matches: 8. The CDR3 is made up of 14 amino acids. Germline assignment: CDR1 MNHEY and CDR2 SVGAGI. CDR3: CASSPGGLGEKLFF. Here the CDR3 DNA reads TGTGCCAGCAGCCCAGGGGGGTTGGGTGAAAAACTGTTTTTT.

This clone has a handful of counts. The chain employs TRBV11-2 and TRBJ1-2; D is ambiguous. V shed 0 bases and J shed 6 bases, with 8 bases lying between them. This CDR3 is built from 13 residues. Germline assignment: CDR1 SGHAT and CDR2 FQNNGV. In nucleotides, the CDR3 is TGTGCCAGCAGCTTAGATGCAGGCGATGGCTACACCTTC. It encodes CASSLDAGDGYTF.

This clone was counted between two and nine times. The gene calls are TRBV18 and TRBJ2-2; D might be TRBD1 (6 bases). Trimming cost V 6 bases and J 1 base, with 9 bases left between them. CDR3 length equals 14 residues. CDR1 and CDR2 (germline): KGHSH, LQKENI. The CDR3 nucleotides read TGTGCCAGCTCTCGGGGACAGAACACCGGGGAGCTGTTTTTT. Its protein is CASSRGQNTGELFF.

The chain carries TRBV6-1 and TRBJ2-5; no clear D. CDR1 and CDR2 from the germline V gene are MNHNS and SASEGT. Trimming left V 6 bases short and J 0 bases short, with 8 bases between. There are 13 residues in the CDR3. The CDR3 sequence: CASRGPNQETQYF. CDR3 sequence (DNA): TGTGCCAGCAGAGGCCCAAACCAAGAGACCCAGTACTTC.

J is TRBJ1-2 and V is TRBV18; the D gene is possibly TRBD1 (5 bases). The ends were cut back, 3 bases at V and 5 bases at J, with 16 bases in the middle. CDR3 length: 15 amino acids. From germline, CDR1 is KGHSH and CDR2 LQKENI. The CDR3 sequence is CASSPLGDPGYGYTF. CDR3 nucleotide sequence: TGTGCCAGCTCACCTCTAGGGGACCCGGGTTATGGCTACACCTTC.

V gene TRBV4-1 combines with J gene TRBJ1-4; no definite D call. The V gene's germline CDR1 is MGHRA and CDR2 YSYEKL. V lost 2 bases to trimming and J lost 8 bases, with 12 bases between them. CDR3 size: 14 residues. The CDR3: CASSQLREVEKLFF. CDR3 nucleotides: TGCGCCAGCAGCCAACTTAGGGAGGTGGAAAAACTGTTTTTT.

The genes are TRBV27 and TRBJ2-7; D not certain. The V end lost 5 bases, the J end lost 7 bases, and 12 bases lay between the germline ends. CDR1 is MNHEY and CDR2 is SMNVEV in the germline V gene (reference sequence). This CDR3 comprises 12 residues. The CDR3 DNA follows: TGTGCCAGCAGTCGCAACGCGCGGGAGCAGTACTTC. It is translated as CASSRNAREQYF.

This clone was seen more than once but under ten times. The V gene is TRBV7-9, the J gene TRBJ1-1, with D uncertain. The V end lost 5 bases, the J end lost 5 bases, and 21 bases lay between the germline ends. Germline CDR1 reads SEHNR; CDR2 reads FQNEAQ (reference sequence). This CDR3 is 16 amino acids long. The CDR3 bases are TGTGCCAGCAGCGATCAGAGACCGGTAGGACCTACTGAAGCTTTCTTT. Amino acids: CASSDQRPVGPTEAFF.

This chain uses TRBV6-1 with TRBJ2-5, with TRBD1 identical over 9 bases. In germline, CDR1 is MNHNS, CDR2 SASEGT. Trimming took 5 bases from V and 7 from J; bases not matched to a gene: 8. This CDR3 spans 14 amino acids. CDR3 nucleotide sequence: TGTGCCAGCAGTATTGTCCCGGGACAGGGGACCCAGTACTTC. Translating gives CASSIVPGQGTQYF.

The V gene is TRBV6-5, the J gene TRBJ2-5; D might be TRBD1 (6 bases). Looked up from germline, CDR1 is MNHEY and CDR2 is SVGAGI. CDR3 length: 16 amino acids. Trimming stripped 0 bases from V and 5 bases from J, with 16 bases between. The CDR3 nucleotides read TGTGCCAGCAGTTACTCTTCCATTGGGGGCAGCGAGACCCAGTACTTC. This gives the protein CASSYSSIGGSETQYF.

The chain combines TRBV6-4 with TRBJ2-1; 16 bases line up with TRBD2. With V trimmed by 3 bases and J by 8 bases, 4 bases remained unmatched. From germline, CDR1 is MRHNA and CDR2 SNTAGT. The CDR3 extends over 16 amino acids. Written as DNA, the CDR3 is TGTGCCAGCAGTGATTCGGGACTAGCGGGAGGGGATGAGCAGTTCTTC. Protein product: CASSDSGLAGGDEQFF.

V and J are TRBV10-3 and TRBJ2-1; D is undetermined. Trimming removed 2 bases from V and 3 bases from J, with 14 bases in between. Germline lookup yields CDR1 ENHRY and CDR2 SYGVKD. The CDR3 loop spans 16 amino acids. The CDR3 bases are TGTGCCATCAGTGAGGGTATTACTTCAGTCTACAATGAGCAGTTCTTC. It encodes CAISEGITSVYNEQFF.

This chain links TRBV10-3 with TRBJ2-6; 8 positions match TRBD1. Trimming at V came to 2 bases and at J to 2 bases, leaving 5 bases not matched to a gene. The CDR3 covers 17 residues. Germline CDR1 ENHRY, CDR2 SYGVKD. The CDR3 nucleotides read TGTGCCATCAGTGAGGGACAGGGCCCCGCTGGGGCCAACGTCCTGACTTTC. Translating it yields CAISEGQGPAGANVLTF.

The rearrangement uses TRBV5-1 and TRBJ2-1, with 9 bases identical to TRBD2. The junction had 6 bases not matched to a gene; V was cut back by 4 bases and J by 4 bases. The germline V gene encodes CDR1 SGHRS and CDR2 YFSETQ. The CDR3 is 15 residues long. The chain's CDR3 is CASSGKREAYNEQFF. For the CDR3, the DNA is TGCGCCAGCAGCGGGAAGCGGGAGGCTTACAATGAGCAGTTCTTC.

This clone has only one observation. The chain uses TRBV6-1 and TRBJ2-2, with TRBD1 as a possible D gene (6 bases). Per the germline V gene, CDR1 is MNHNS and CDR2 is SASEGT. The CDR3 sequence is 14 residues long. V lost 6 bases, J lost 1 base, and 9 bases lay in between. CDR3 loop: CASSQGQNTGELFF. CDR3 sequence (DNA): TGTGCCAGCAGCCAGGGACAGAACACCGGGGAGCTGTTTTTT.

The chain is built from TRBV7-9 and TRBJ2-2, with unresolved D. The germline V gene encodes CDR1 SEHNR and CDR2 FQNEAQ (reference sequence). The CDR3 contains 14 residues. The V gene lost 6 bases and the J gene lost 4 bases, with 12 bases spanning the gap. The DNA of the CDR3 is TGTGCCAGCAGAGATGGTTATGGCACCGGGGAGCTGTTTTTT. Translated: CASRDGYGTGELFF. The complete variable domain, with remaining parts taken from reference TRBV7-9 and TRBJ2-2, reads DTGVSQNPRHKITKRGQNVTFRCDPISEHNRLYWYRQTLGQGPEFLTYFQNEAQLEKSRLLSDRFSAERPKGSFSTLEIQRTEQGDSAMYLCASRDGYGTGELFFGEGSRLTVL.

The CDR3 nucleotides are TGTGCCAGTAGTATTCTAGCGGGAGGTTATTGGACCCAGTACTTC. The encoded protein is CASSILAGGYWTQYF. The chain is built from TRBV19 and TRBJ2-5; 11 nucleotides agree with TRBD2. Germline values: CDR1 LNHDA, CDR2 SQIVND (reference sequence). Trimming at V came to 3 bases and at J to 7 bases, leaving 7 bases not matched to a gene. The CDR3 has 15 amino acids.

The chain links TRBV7-2 to TRBJ1-1; 9 bases are shared with TRBD1. With 5 bases clipped from V and 4 bases from J, the junction kept 11 bases outside the gene matches. Looked up from germline, CDR1 is SGHTA and CDR2 is FQGNSA. The CDR3 has 16 amino acids. The chain's CDR3 is CASSPGQGVFGTEAFF. The CDR3, as DNA: TGTGCCAGCAGCCCGGGACAGGGAGTTTTCGGCACTGAAGCTTTCTTT.

This chain uses TRBV18 with TRBJ2-1; perhaps TRBD2 as D (6 bases). Germline values: CDR1 KGHSH, CDR2 LQKENI. Trimming left V 4 bases short and J 0 bases short, with 13 bases between. The length of the CDR3 is 16 residues. The CDR3 here is CASSRPAGSSYNEQFF. The CDR3 bases are TGTGCCAGCTCACGACCCGCGGGAAGCTCCTACAATGAGCAGTTCTTC.